The 29 T cell receptor beta chains presented below share a single source sample, sequenced in a study of human T cells and chemical hapten exposure. Time point denoted: patch test 1, 2 weeks after DPC sensitization. Noted treatment: therapeutic diphenylcyclopropenone sensitization with weekly scalp DPC. The authors' total RNA extraction used unfractionated whole blood. MiXCR, applied by TCRdb to the RACE reads, yields one record per CDR3 protein. This table holds 40,000 to 50,000 distinct CDR3 sequences, just under 4% found once. Sequencing was performed on whole blood, taken in connection with sensitization to the hapten diphenylcyclopropenone (DPC). The receptor source for this set is a man in his forties or fifties with alopecia areata. Some clones in this sample may be carry-over from other donors' samples.

This clonotype was found many times. The rearrangement joins TRBV7-6 to TRBJ2-7; no firm D call. This CDR3 comprises 13 residues. Germline V lookup: CDR1 SGHVS, CDR2 FNYEAQ. V was shortened by 5 bases and J by 4 bases, with 12 bases between the two germline ends. The CDR3: CASSPSMGYEQYF. DNA of the CDR3: TGTGCCAGCAGCCCCTCAATGGGGTACGAGCAGTACTTC.

The table lists this clonotype with many counts. The rearrangement uses TRBV10-2 and TRBJ1-4; 10 bases fit TRBD1. Germline V gene sequence: CDR1 WSHSY, CDR2 SAAADI. The CDR3 totals 17 residues. The V and J ends lost 4 bases and 6 bases, in that order; junction bases with no gene match: 11. The CDR3 coding sequence is TGCGCCAGCAGTGGGTTCCTCTCCGGGACAGGGGATGAAAAACTGTTTTTT. Protein: CASSGFLSGTGDEKLFF.

This sequence joins TRBV28 and TRBJ1-4; D is unclear. Trimming took 6 bases from V and 8 from J, leaving 25 bases between them. Germline V gene sequence: CDR1 MDHEN, CDR2 SYDVKM. The CDR3 sequence is 17 residues long. The CDR3 reads CASRQGVYGDDREKLFF. Here the CDR3 DNA reads TGTGCCAGCAGGCAAGGTGTTTACGGTGACGACCGGGAAAAACTGTTTTTT.

There are many counts of this clonotype. V usage is TRBV5-6 and J usage is TRBJ2-1, with 9 bases matching TRBD2. The CDR3 is 13 amino acids. Germline trimming cut 4 bases from V and 15 bases from J; bases unmatched to any gene: 11. Looked up from germline, CDR1 is SGHDT and CDR2 is YYEEEE. The CDR3 bases are TGTGCCAGCAGCCGAAGGACTAGCGTTTTACTGTTCTTC. This translates into CASSRRTSVLLFF.

This clonotype appeared many times. This sequence joins TRBV19 and TRBJ2-4; tentatively, D is TRBD2 (5 bases). V dropped 5 bases and J dropped 5 bases, with 10 bases sitting between them. The CDR3 runs 13 residues. CDR1 is LNHDA and CDR2 is SQIVND in the germline V gene (reference sequence). CDR3 DNA: TGTGCCAGTAGTCCCGAGGGCGAAAACATTCAGTACTTC. Its translation: CASSPEGENIQYF.

In this sample, this clonotype turned up many times. This chain uses TRBV6-1 with TRBJ2-1; D perhaps matches TRBD1 (5 bases). The CDR3 consists of 11 residues. V lost 6 bases to trimming and J lost 8 bases, with 8 bases between them. From germline, CDR1 is MNHNS and CDR2 SASEGT. CDR3 in DNA: TGTGCCAGCAGGACAGCCTATGAGCAGTTCTTC. Translation: CASRTAYEQFF.

This chain uses TRBV5-1 with TRBJ2-3, with 11 positions matching TRBD1. The CDR3 has 16 amino acids. Germline CDR1 is SGHRS and CDR2 is YFSETQ. V shed 4 bases, J shed 6 bases, and the junction held 10 bases outside the gene matches. CDR3 protein: CASSPEGQGGPDTQYF. The CDR3 DNA follows: TGCGCCAGCAGCCCGGAGGGACAGGGGGGCCCCGATACGCAGTATTTT.

This clonotype was recorded many times. The chain recombines TRBV29-1 with TRBJ1-1, with D possibly TRBD1 on 5 matching bases. The germline V gene has CDR1 SQVTM and CDR2 ANQGSEA. Trimming pared 1 base from V and 0 bases from J, leaving 6 bases between. The CDR3 is made up of 13 amino acids. The CDR3 is CSVEGQLNTEAFF. CDR3 nucleotides: TGCAGCGTTGAAGGACAGTTGAACACTGAAGCTTTCTTT.

This clonotype was counted ten times or more. The V call is TRBV5-1, the J call TRBJ1-4; D possibly corresponds to TRBD1 (5 bases). The CDR3 loop spans 15 amino acids. V dropped 4 bases and J dropped 8 bases, with 18 bases sitting between them. CDR1 is SGHRS and CDR2 is YFSETQ in the germline V gene. The CDR3 bases are TGCGCCAGCAGCCCCGCGGGTAGGGGAGACGAAAAACTGTTTTTT. As protein: CASSPAGRGDEKLFF.

A few counts support this clonotype. The chain carries TRBV10-3 and TRBJ1-1, with 10 bases that match TRBD1. V dropped 6 bases and J dropped 1; count of bases not matched to a gene: 11. The CDR3 sequence is 17 residues long. CDR1 ENHRY and CDR2 SYGVKD come from the germline V gene. For the CDR3, the DNA is TGTGCCATCAGAGCTAGTGACAGGGGGCTAGGGAACACTGAAGCTTTCTTT. This codes for CAIRASDRGLGNTEAFF.

This clonotype was detected ten times or more. V gene TRBV7-2 combines with J gene TRBJ2-7; 9 nucleotides agree with TRBD1. CDR1 and CDR2 from the germline V gene are SGHTA and FQGNSA. The CDR3 contains 15 residues. The junction had 4 bases not matched to a gene; V was cut back by 1 base and J by 3 bases. The CDR3 sequence is CASSLGGTGLYEQYF. In nucleotides, the CDR3 is TGTGCCAGCAGCTTAGGTGGGACAGGGCTCTACGAGCAGTACTTC.

In this sample, this clonotype turned up many times. The V call is TRBV2, the J call TRBJ2-7; TRBD1 is a possible D gene (5 bases). Germline CDR1 SNHLY, CDR2 FYNNEI. V gave up 5 bases and J gave up 2 bases, with 19 bases separating them. The CDR3 is made up of 16 amino acids. CDR3 loop: CASSPNGGQSTYEQYF. As DNA, the CDR3 is TGTGCCAGCAGTCCGAACGGCGGACAAAGTACCTACGAGCAGTACTTC.

In this sample, this clonotype turned up many times. V usage is TRBV7-9 and J usage is TRBJ2-1; a possible D gene is TRBD2 (6 bases). The CDR3 runs 17 residues. Trimming took off 1 base at V and 8 bases at J, with 21 bases between the two ends. Germline V gives CDR1 SEHNR, CDR2 FQNEAQ (reference sequence). The DNA of the CDR3 is TGTGCCAGCAGCTTAGTTTCCGGCGGGGCTGGTAGTTATGAGCAGTTCTTC. Its protein product is CASSLVSGGAGSYEQFF.

This sequence joins TRBV6-1 and TRBJ1-2, with a tentative D call TRBD1 (5 bases). This CDR3 is 13 amino acids long. Germline V lookup: CDR1 MNHNS, CDR2 SASEGT. V lost 5 bases and J 1 base, leaving 8 bases between the germline ends. The CDR3 DNA follows: TGTGCCAGCAGTCAGACAGTTAACTATGGCTACACCTTC. Its translation is CASSQTVNYGYTF.

This clonotype was seen a handful of times. The V gene is TRBV13, the J gene TRBJ2-7; 7 bases line up with TRBD2. V shed 4 bases, J shed 5 bases, and the junction held 17 bases outside the gene matches. CDR3 length: 17 residues. Per germline, CDR1 PRHDT and CDR2 FYEKMQ (reference sequence). DNA of the CDR3: TGTGCCAGCAGCTCCCTGGGGGGGAGGGGTCATTACGACGAGCAGTACTTC. Translated: CASSSLGGRGHYDEQYF.

This clonotype was observed a handful of times. The genes are TRBV28 and TRBJ1-5; TRBD1 agrees at 7 bases. In germline, CDR1 is MDHEN, CDR2 SYDVKM. Trimming at V came to 4 bases and at J to 4 bases, leaving 4 bases not matched to a gene. The length of the CDR3 is 14 residues. In DNA, the CDR3 is TGTGCCAGCAGTTCGGGACAGACGAATCAGCCCCAGCATTTT. As protein: CASSSGQTNQPQHF.

This clonotype was seen many times. The chain is built from TRBV28 and TRBJ2-3, with 8 bases identical to TRBD2. The CDR3 has 12 residues. Trimming removed 5 bases from V and 12 bases from J; junction bases left unmatched: 7. Germline CDR1 reads MDHEN; CDR2 reads SYDVKM. Written as DNA, the CDR3 is TGTGCCAGCAGTCCAAGCGGGAGTTCCCAGTATTTT. Its protein product is CASSPSGSSQYF.

This clonotype has ten or more counts. The chain employs TRBV7-2 and TRBJ1-1, with D perhaps matching TRBD1 (5 bases). There are 16 residues in the CDR3. The V gene's germline CDR1 is SGHTA and CDR2 FQGNSA. V lost 5 bases and J lost 5, with 21 bases in between. CDR3 DNA: TGTGCCAGCAGCCCCGGAGGGGTGTCCGGGCGGACTGAAGCTTTCTTT. Amino acids: CASSPGGVSGRTEAFF.

This clonotype was seen a handful of times. CDR3 nucleotide sequence: TGCAGTGCCGGGACTCGTCATAGCACAGATACGCAGTATTTT. It is translated as CSAGTRHSTDTQYF. The chain carries TRBV20-1 and TRBJ2-3; tentative D call: TRBD2 (6 bases). The CDR3 runs to 14 residues. Germline V gene data show CDR1 as DFQATT and CDR2 as SNEGSKA (reference sequence). V was pared by 6 bases and J by 0 bases, with 13 bases between.

There are many counts of this clonotype. The rearrangement links TRBV28 to TRBJ2-7; D is uncertain. CDR3 length: 13 amino acids. Germline loops: CDR1 MDHEN, CDR2 SYDVKM. V was shortened by 3 bases and J by 3 bases, with 9 bases between the two germline ends. CDR3 nucleotide sequence: TGTGCCAGCAGTTTGGGTCGGAACTACGAGCAGTACTTC. Protein: CASSLGRNYEQYF.

This clonotype came up a few times. The chain employs TRBV5-1 and TRBJ1-2; tentative D call: TRBD1 (5 bases). Between the trimmed V and J ends, which lost 3 bases and 1 base, there was a span of 13 bases. CDR1 is SGHRS, CDR2 YFSETQ, per germline. The CDR3 runs to 15 residues. Here the CDR3 reads CASSSGGSFNYGYTF. Written as DNA, the CDR3 is TGCGCCAGCAGCTCTGGGGGTTCCTTTAACTATGGCTACACCTTC.

This clonotype was seen many times. The V and J genes are TRBV18 and TRBJ1-5, with 8 bases fitting TRBD1. V trimming: 4 bases; J trimming: 3 bases; junction bases outside the gene matches: 5. CDR3 length: 15 amino acids. The germline V gene encodes CDR1 KGHSH and CDR2 LQKENI. The CDR3 bases are TGTGCCAGCTCACGCGGACAGGGAGACAATCAGCCCCAGCATTTT. It specifies CASSRGQGDNQPQHF.

This clonotype was recorded at least ten times. The chain links TRBV29-1 to TRBJ1-1; 7 bases line up with TRBD1. From germline, CDR1 is SQVTM and CDR2 ANQGSEA. Losses at the gene ends were 6 bases for V and 2 bases for J; bases not matched to a gene: 6. CDR3 length: 13 amino acids. The CDR3 loop reads CSVIDRVNTEAFF. CDR3 sequence (DNA): TGCAGCGTGATTGACAGGGTCAACACTGAAGCTTTCTTT. The full variable domain, completed using reference TRBV29-1 and TRBJ1-1, is SAVISQKPSRDICQRGTSLTIQCQVDSQVTMMFWYRQQPGQSLTLIATANQGSEATYESGFVIDKFPISRPNLTFSTLTVSNMSPEDSSIYLCSVIDRVNTEAFFGQGTRLTVV.

This clonotype was seen once. A much larger clone differs from this one at a single base, so this may be a read error. The V call is TRBV5-1, the J call TRBJ1-2, with 7 bases lining up with TRBD1. Trimming cost V 3 bases and J 0 bases; bases outside gene matches: 8. Germline CDR1 and CDR2: SGHRS and YFSETQ. The CDR3 is 16 amino acids. In DNA, the CDR3 is TGCGCCAGCAGCTGGGGACAGACAAGGACTAACTATGGCTACACCTTC. It is translated as CASSWGQTRTNYGYTF.

At least ten counts were recorded for this clonotype. This chain uses TRBV29-1 with TRBJ2-3; tentatively, D is TRBD1 (5 bases). V lost 1 base, J lost 4 bases, and 12 bases lay in between. CDR1 and CDR2 (germline): SQVTM, ANQGSEA. The CDR3 runs to 14 residues. The CDR3 region has the DNA TGCAGCGTTGAAGGCCAGGGTCTCCCAGATACGCAGTATTTT. It is translated as CSVEGQGLPDTQYF.

This clonotype was recorded at least ten times. The chain recombines TRBV19 with TRBJ2-7; the match to TRBD1 covers 8 bases. There are 14 residues in the CDR3. The ends lost 4 bases at V and 5 bases at J; junction bases unmatched: 7. In germline, CDR1 is LNHDA, CDR2 SQIVND (reference sequence). CDR3 amino acids: CASSTPGQVDEQYF. In DNA, the CDR3 is TGTGCCAGTAGTACTCCGGGACAGGTCGACGAGCAGTACTTC.

This clonotype was seen ten or more times. This CDR3 reads CASSDRPGTGVGEQYF. DNA of the CDR3: TGTGCCAGCAGTGATCGTCCCGGGACAGGGGTGGGCGAGCAGTACTTC. The chain is built from TRBV25-1 and TRBJ2-7; 10 bases agree with TRBD1. V shed 3 bases, J shed 6 bases, and the junction held 11 bases outside the gene matches. Germline V CDR1 and CDR2: MGHDK, SYGVNS. The CDR3 contains 16 residues.

This clonotype was seen repeatedly, ten times or more. The rearrangement joins TRBV7-9 to TRBJ1-2; D call uncertain. CDR3 length: 13 amino acids. V dropped 5 bases and J dropped 0 bases, with 7 bases sitting between them. Per the germline V gene, CDR1 is SEHNR and CDR2 is FQNEAQ (reference sequence). The DNA of the CDR3 is TGTGCCAGCAGCGCCGGTTCTAACTATGGCTACACCTTC. This sequence encodes CASSAGSNYGYTF.

This clonotype occurred many times. The rearrangement uses TRBV7-2 and TRBJ2-5; 8 positions match TRBD1. From germline, CDR1 is SGHTA and CDR2 FQGNSA. This CDR3 contains 13 residues. The J segment lost 5 bases and the V segment lost 5 bases, leaving 4 bases of the junction unmatched. CDR3 bases: TGTGCCAGCAGCGTGGACAGGGATGAGACCCAGTACTTC. Its protein product is CASSVDRDETQYF. The complete variable domain, with remaining parts taken from reference TRBV7-2 and TRBJ2-5, reads GAGVSQSPSNKVTEKGKDVELRCDPISGHTALYWYRQSLGQGLEFLIYFQGNSAPDKSGLPSDRFSAERTGGSVSTLTIQRTQQEDSAVYLCASSVDRDETQYFGPGTRLLVL.